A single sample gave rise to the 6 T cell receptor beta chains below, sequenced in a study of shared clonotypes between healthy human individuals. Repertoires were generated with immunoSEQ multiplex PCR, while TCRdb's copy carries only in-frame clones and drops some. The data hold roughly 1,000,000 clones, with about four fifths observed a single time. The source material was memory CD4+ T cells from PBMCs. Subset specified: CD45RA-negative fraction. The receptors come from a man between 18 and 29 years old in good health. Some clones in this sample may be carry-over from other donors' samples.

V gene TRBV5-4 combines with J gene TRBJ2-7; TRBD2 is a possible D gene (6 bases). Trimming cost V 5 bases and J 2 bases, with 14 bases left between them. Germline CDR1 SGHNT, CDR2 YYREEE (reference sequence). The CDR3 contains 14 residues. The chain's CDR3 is CASRRRGGPYEQYF. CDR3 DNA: TGTGCCAGCAGGCGGCGGGGCGGGCCCTACGAGCAGTACTTC. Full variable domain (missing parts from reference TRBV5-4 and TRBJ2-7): ETGVTQSPTHLIKTRGQQVTLRCSSQSGHNTVSWYQQALGQGPQFIFQYYREEENGRGNFPPRFSGLQFPNYSSELNVNALELDDSALYLCASRRRGGPYEQYFGPGTRLTVT.

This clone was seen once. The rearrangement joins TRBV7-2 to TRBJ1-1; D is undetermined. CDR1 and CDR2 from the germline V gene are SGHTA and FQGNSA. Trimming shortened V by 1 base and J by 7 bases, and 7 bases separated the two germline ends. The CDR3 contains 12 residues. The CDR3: CASSLVRVEAFF. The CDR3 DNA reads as TGTGCCAGCAGCTTAGTGAGGGTTGAAGCTTTCTTT.

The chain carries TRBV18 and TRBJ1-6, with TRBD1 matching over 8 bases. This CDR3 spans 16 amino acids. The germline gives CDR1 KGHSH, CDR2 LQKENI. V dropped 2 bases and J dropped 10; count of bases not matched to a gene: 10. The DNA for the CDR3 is TGTGCCAGCTCACCAGATCAGGGGGCGTCAGGGTCACCCCTCCACTTT. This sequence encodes CASSPDQGASGSPLHF.

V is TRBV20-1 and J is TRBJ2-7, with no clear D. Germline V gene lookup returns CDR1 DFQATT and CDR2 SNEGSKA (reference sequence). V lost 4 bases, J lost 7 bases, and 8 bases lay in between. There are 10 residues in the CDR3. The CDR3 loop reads CSAKYGEQYF. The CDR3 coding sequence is TGCAGTGCTAAGTATGGGGAGCAGTACTTC.

CDR3 coding DNA: TGTGCCAGCAGTTTAGAACAGTCGTATGAAAAACTGTTTTTT. Amino acid sequence: CASSLEQSYEKLFF. This chain joins TRBV28 and TRBJ1-4; D call uncertain. Trimming removed 2 bases at V and 6 bases at J, with 10 bases between. In germline, CDR1 is MDHEN, CDR2 SYDVKM. This CDR3 contains 14 residues.

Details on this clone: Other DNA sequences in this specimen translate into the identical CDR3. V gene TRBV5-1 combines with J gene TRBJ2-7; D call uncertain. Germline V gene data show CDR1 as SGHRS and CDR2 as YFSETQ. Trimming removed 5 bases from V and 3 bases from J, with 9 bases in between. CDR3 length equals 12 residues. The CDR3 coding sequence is TGCGCCAGCAGGCAGGATTTCTACGAGCAGTACTTC. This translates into CASRQDFYEQYF.